One and the same sample provided the 3 T cell receptor beta chains below, sequenced in a study of preoperative IRX-2 immunotherapy in early breast cancer. Treatment meaning: preoperative locoregional IRX-2 cytokine immunotherapy. Data came from immunoSEQ multiplex PCR; TCRdb stores just in-frame clones and leaves some out. This table holds around 30,000 clones, just under 80% found once. The input for sequencing was lymph node tissue, taken before IRX-2 immunotherapy. The receptors were gathered from a human donor with breast cancer.

The chain links TRBV6-8 to TRBJ2-3; 9 positions match TRBD2. The CDR3 length is 14 residues. V shed 6 bases and J 4 bases; nucleotides not matched to a gene: 5. Germline loops: CDR1 MNHGY, CDR2 SAAAGT. The CDR3 DNA is TGTGCCAGCAGAACTAGCGGGCTCGCAGATACGCAGTATTTT. Translation: CASRTSGLADTQYF.

The chain joins TRBV7-1 to TRBJ2-5, with TRBD2 matching 10 bases. TRBV7-1 is given ORF status, its function remaining uncertain. This CDR3 has 15 residues. The V segment lost 5 bases and the J segment 5 bases; nucleotides outside the gene matches: 8. CDR3 sequence (DNA): TGTGCCAGCAGCCCCCCACTAGCGGGGCGCGAGACCCAGTACTTC. It encodes CASSPPLAGRETQYF.

In its sample, this clone was seen once. This chain connects TRBV6-8 to TRBJ1-1, with 9 bases identical to TRBD1. The CDR3 is 17 residues long. Germline trimming cut 2 bases from V and 1 base from J; bases unmatched to any gene: 8. CDR1 and CDR2 from the germline V gene are MNHGY and SAAAGT. The CDR3 sequence is CASSYRDRVGGNTEAFF. The CDR3 DNA is TGTGCCAGCAGTTACCGGGACAGGGTCGGCGGGAACACTGAAGCTTTCTTT.